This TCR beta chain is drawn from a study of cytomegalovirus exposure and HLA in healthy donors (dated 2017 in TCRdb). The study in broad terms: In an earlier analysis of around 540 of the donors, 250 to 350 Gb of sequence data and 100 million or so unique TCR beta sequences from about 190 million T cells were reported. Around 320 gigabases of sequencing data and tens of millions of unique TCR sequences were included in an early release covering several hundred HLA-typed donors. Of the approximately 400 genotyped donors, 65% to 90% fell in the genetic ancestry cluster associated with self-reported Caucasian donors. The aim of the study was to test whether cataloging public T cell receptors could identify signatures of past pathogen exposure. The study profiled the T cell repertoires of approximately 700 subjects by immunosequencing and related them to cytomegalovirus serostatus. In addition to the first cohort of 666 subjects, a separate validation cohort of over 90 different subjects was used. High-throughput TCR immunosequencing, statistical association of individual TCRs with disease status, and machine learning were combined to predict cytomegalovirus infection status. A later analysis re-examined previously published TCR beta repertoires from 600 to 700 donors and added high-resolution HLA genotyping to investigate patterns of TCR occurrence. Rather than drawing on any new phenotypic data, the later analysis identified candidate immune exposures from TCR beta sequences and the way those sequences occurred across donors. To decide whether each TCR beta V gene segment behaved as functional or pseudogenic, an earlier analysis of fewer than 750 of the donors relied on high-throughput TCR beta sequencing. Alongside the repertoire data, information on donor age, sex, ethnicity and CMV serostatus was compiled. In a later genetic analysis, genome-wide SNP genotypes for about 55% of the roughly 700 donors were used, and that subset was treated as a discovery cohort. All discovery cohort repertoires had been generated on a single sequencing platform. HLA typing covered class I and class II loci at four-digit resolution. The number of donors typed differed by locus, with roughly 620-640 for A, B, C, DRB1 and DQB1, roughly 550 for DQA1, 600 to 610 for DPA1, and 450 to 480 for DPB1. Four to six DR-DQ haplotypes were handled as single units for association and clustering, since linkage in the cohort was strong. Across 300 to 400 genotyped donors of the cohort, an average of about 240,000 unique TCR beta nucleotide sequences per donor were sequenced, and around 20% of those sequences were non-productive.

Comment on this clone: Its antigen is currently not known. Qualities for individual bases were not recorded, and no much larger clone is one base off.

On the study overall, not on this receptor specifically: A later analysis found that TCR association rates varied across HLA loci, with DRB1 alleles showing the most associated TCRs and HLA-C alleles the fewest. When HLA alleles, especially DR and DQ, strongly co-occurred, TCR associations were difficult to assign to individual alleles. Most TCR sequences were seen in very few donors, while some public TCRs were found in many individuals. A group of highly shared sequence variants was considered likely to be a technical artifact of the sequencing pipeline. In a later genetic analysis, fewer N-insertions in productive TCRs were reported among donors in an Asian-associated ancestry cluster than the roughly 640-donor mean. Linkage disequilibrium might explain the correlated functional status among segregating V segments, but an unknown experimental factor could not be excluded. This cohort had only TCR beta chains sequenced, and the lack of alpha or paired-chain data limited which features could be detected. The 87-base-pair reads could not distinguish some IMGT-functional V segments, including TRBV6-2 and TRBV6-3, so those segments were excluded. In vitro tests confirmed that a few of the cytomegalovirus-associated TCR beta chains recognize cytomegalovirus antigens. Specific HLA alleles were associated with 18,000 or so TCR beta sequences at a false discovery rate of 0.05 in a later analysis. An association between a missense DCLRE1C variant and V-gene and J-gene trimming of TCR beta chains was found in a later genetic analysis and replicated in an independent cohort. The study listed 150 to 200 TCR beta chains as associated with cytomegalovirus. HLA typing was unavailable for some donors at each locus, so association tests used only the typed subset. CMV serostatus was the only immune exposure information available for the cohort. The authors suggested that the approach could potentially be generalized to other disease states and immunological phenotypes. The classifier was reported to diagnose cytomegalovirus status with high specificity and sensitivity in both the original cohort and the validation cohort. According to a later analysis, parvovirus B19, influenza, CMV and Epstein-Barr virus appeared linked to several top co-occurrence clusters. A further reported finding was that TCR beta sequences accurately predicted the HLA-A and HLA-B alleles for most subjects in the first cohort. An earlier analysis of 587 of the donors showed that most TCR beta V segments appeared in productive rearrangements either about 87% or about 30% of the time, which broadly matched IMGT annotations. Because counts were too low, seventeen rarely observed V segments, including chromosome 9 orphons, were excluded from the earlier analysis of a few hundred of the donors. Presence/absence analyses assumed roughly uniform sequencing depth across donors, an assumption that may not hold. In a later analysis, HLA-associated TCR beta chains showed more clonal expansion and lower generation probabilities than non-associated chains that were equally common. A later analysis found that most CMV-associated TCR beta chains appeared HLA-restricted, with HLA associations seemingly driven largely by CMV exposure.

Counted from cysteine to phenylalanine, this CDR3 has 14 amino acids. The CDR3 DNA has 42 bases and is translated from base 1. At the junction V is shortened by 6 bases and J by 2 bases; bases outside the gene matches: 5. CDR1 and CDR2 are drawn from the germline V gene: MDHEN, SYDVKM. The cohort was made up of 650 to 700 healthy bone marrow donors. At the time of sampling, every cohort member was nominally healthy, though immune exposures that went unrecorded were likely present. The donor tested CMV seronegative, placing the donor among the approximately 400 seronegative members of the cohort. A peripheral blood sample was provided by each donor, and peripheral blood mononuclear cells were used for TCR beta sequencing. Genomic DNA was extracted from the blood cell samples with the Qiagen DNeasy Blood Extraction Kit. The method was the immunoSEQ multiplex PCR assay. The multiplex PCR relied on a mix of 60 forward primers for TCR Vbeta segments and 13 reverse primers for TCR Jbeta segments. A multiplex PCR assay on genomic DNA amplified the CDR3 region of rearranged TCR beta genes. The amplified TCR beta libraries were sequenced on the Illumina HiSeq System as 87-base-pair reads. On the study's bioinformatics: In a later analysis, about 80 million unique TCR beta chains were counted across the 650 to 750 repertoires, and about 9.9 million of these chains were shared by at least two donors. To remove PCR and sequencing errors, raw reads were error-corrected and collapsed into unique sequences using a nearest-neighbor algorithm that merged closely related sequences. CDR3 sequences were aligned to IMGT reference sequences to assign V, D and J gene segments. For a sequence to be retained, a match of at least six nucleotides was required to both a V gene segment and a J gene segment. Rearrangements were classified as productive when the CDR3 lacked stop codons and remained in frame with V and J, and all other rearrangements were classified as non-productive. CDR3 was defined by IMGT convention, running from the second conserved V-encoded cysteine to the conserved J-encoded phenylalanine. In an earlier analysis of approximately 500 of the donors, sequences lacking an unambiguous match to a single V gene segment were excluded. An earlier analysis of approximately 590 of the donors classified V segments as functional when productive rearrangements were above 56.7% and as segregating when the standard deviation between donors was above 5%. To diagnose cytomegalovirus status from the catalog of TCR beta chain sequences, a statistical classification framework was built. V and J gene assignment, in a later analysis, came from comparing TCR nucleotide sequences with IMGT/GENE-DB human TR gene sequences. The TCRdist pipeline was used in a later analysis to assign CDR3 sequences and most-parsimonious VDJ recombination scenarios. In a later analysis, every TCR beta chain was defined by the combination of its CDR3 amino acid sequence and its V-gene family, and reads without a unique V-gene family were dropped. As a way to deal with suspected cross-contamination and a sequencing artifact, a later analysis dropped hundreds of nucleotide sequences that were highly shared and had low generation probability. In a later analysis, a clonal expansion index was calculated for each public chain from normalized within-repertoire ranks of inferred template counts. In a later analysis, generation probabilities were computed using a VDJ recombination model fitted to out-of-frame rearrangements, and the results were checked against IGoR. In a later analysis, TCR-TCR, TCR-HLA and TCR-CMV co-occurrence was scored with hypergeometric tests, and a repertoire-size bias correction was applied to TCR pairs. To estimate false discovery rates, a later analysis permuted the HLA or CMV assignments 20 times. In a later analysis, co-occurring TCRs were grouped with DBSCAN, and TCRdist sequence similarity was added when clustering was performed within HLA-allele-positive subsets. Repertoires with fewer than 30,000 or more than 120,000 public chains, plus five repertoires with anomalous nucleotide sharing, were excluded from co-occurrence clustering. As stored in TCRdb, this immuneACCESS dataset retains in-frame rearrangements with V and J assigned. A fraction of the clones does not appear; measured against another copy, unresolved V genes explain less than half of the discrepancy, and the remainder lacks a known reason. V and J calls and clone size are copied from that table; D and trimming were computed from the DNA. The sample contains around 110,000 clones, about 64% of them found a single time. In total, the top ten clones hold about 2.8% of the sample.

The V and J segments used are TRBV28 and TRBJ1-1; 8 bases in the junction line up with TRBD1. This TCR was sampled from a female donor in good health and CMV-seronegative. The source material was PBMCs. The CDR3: CASSPGGENTEAFF. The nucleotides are TGTGCCAGCAGCCCAGGGGGCGAAAACACTGAAGCTTTCTTT.